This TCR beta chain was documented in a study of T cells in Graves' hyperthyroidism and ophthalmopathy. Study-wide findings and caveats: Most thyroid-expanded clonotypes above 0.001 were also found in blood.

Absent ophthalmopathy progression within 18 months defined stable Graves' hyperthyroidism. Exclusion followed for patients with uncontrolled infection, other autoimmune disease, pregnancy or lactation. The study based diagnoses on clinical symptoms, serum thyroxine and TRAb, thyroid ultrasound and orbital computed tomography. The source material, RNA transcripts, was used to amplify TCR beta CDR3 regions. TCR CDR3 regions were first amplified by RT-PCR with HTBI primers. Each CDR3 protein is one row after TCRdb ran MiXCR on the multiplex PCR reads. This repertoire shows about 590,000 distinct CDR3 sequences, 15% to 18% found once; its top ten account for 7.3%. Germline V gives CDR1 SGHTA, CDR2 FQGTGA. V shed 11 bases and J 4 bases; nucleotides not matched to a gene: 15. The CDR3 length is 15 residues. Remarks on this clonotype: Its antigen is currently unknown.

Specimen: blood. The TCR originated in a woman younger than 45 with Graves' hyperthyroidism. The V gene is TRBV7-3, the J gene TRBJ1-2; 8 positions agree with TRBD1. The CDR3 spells CASRQGPNDFYGYTF. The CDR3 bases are TGTGCCTCCCGACAGGGGCCCAACGACTTCTATGGCTACACCTTC.